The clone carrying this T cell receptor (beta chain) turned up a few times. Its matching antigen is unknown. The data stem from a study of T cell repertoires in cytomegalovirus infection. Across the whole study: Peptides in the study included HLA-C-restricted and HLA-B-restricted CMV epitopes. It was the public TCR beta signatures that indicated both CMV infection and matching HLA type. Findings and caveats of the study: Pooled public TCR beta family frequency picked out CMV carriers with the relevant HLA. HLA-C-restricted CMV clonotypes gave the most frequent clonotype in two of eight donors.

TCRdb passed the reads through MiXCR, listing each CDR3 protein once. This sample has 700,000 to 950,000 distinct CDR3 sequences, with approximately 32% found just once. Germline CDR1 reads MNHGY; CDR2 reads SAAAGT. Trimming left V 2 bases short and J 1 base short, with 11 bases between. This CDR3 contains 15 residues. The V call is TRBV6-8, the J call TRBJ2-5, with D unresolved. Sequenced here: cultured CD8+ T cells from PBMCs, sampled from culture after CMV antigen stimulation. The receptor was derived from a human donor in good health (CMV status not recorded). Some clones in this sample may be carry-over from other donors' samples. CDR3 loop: CASSYSLGSQETQYF. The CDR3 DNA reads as TGTGCCAGCAGTTACAGCCTGGGAAGCCAAGAGACCCAGTACTTC.